The rows below give T cell receptor gamma chains drawn from one sample of a study of Vδ1+ human thymocytes. TCRdb re-called the multiplex PCR reads via CATT. The sample yields more than 35,000 gamma-chain clones, just over 20% seen once. Sequencing input: Vdelta1+ gamma-delta thymocytes from the thymus. The receptors stem from a girl under three years old who had congenital heart surgery. The CDR3 runs from the conserved cysteine through the conserved F or W. The size entry is marked missing in some rows and otherwise reads once, few, many or a size class.

v_call,clone_size,j_call,cdr3_aa,cdr3_nt
TRGV5,NA,TRGJ1/TRGJ2,CATWDRPSKDKKLF,TGTGCCACCTGGGACAGGCCTTCGAAAGATAAGAAACTCTTT
TRGV3,NA,TRGJP2,CATWDRREDDWIKTF,TGTGCCACCTGGGACAGGCGGGAGGATGATTGGATCAAGACGTTT
TRGV3,NA,TRGJ1/TRGJ2,CATWDRPSHLYEPYYKKLF,TGTGCCACCTGGGACAGGCCATCGCATTTATACGAACCTTATTATAAGAAACTCTTT
TRGV4,few,TRGJ1/TRGJ2,CATWDLHYYKKLF,TGTGCCACCTGGGATCTCCATTATTATAAGAAACTCTTT
TRGV4,few,TRGJ1/TRGJ2,CATWDRHYYKKLF,TGTGCCACCTGGGACCGACATTATTATAAGAAACTCTTT
TRGV9,NA,TRGJ1/TRGJ2,CALWEAPYYYKKLF,TGTGCCTTGTGGGAGGCCCCTTATTATTATAAGAAACTCTTT
TRGV2,NA,TRGJ1/TRGJ2,CATWGRRFGYKKLF,TGTGCCACCTGGGGCAGGAGGTTTGGGTATAAGAAACTCTTT
TRGV9,few,TRGJP2,CALWEVRLSDWIKTF,TGTGCCTTGTGGGAGGTGCGGTTGAGTGATTGGATCAAGACGTTT
TRGV3,NA,TRGJ1/TRGJ2,CATWDRLGKKLF,TGTGCCACCTGGGACAGGCTGGGGAAGAAACTCTTT
TRGV2,few,TRGJ1/TRGJ2,CATWDGPSPALF,TGTGCCACCTGGGACGGCCCTAGCCCCGCACTCTTT
TRGV2,NA,TRGJ1/TRGJ2,CATWDGPGVYYKKLF,TGTGCCACCTGGGACGGGCCGGGGGTGTATTATAAGAAACTCTTT
TRGV8,few,TRGJ1/TRGJ2,CATWGRNYYKKLF,TGTGCCACCTGGGGCCGGAATTATTATAAGAAACTCTTT
TRGV4,NA,TRGJP2,CATWEYSDWIKTF,TGTGCCACCTGGGAATATAGTGATTGGATCAAGACGTTT
TRGV8,few,TRGJ1/TRGJ2,CATWEPPKKLF,TGTGCCACCTGGGAGCCCCCTAAGAAACTCTTT
TRGV9,few,TRGJ1/TRGJ2,CALWEVHGWDYKKLF,TGTGCCTTGTGGGAGGTGCATGGCTGGGATTATAAGAAACTCTTT
TRGV4,NA,TRGJ1/TRGJ2,CATWDGPYKKLF,TGTGCCACCTGGGATGGTCCTTATAAGAAGCTCTTT
TRGV9,NA,TRGJ1/TRGJ2,CALWEVRYPNYYKKLF,TGTGCCTTGTGGGAGGTGAGATATCCGAATTATTATAAGAAACTCTTT
TRGV4,once,TRGJP2,CATWEGLHSSDWIKTF,TGTGCCACCTGGGAGGGCTTACATAGTAGTGATTGGATCAAGACGTTT
TRGV4,few,TRGJ1/TRGJ2,CATWASGGKKLF,TGTGCCACCTGGGCCTCAGGGGGTAAGAAACTCTTT
TRGV4,few,TRGJ1/TRGJ2,CATWDGPGIYYKKLF,TGTGCCACCTGGGATGGTCCGGGGATTTATTATAAGAAACTCTTT
TRGV5,NA,TRGJ1/TRGJ2,CATWDRPSDTNYYKKLF,TGTGCCACCTGGGACAGGCCGTCCGACACGAATTATTATAAGAAACTCTTT
TRGV3,NA,TRGJ1/TRGJ2,CATWDTATVLF,TGTGCCACCTGGGACACGGCTACGGTGCTCTTT
TRGV8,few,TRGJP2,CATWASSDWIKTF,TGTGCCACCTGGGCAAGTAGTGATTGGATCAAGACGTTT
TRGV2,few,TRGJP1,CATWDVYTTGWFKIF,TGTGCCACCTGGGACGTATATACCACTGGTTGGTTCAAGATATTT
TRGV2,NA,TRGJP2,CATWDGPSSDWIKTF,TGTGCCACCTGGGACGGTCCTAGTAGTGATTGGATCAAGACGTTT
TRGV3,NA,TRGJP1,CATWDRRATGWFKIF,TGTGCCACCTGGGACAGGCGGGCCACTGGTTGGTTCAAGATATTT
TRGV2,medium-sized,TRGJP2,CATWDDSDWIKTF,TGTGCCACCTGGGACGATAGTGATTGGATCAAGACGTTT
TRGV9,NA,TRGJ1/TRGJ2,CALWEPTEIYKKLF,TGTGCCTTGTGGGAGCCTACCGAGATTTATAAGAAACTCTTT
TRGV4,few,TRGJP2,CATWAPGGSDWIKTF,TGTGCCACCTGGGCCCCCGGAGGAAGTGATTGGATCAAGACGTTT
TRGV9,NA,TRGJ1/TRGJ2,CALWGNLYKKLF,TGTGCCTTGTGGGGGAACCTTTATAAGAAACTCTTT
TRGV9,NA,TRGJ1/TRGJ2,CALWEVLQNYYKKLF,TGTGCCTTGTGGGAGGTGCTCCAGAATTATTATAAGAAACTCTTT
TRGV8,NA,TRGJ1/TRGJ2,CATWEPKKLF,TGTGCCACCTGGGAACCTAAGAAACTCTTT
TRGV2,NA,TRGJP2,CATWAERGDWIKTF,TGTGCCACCTGGGCCGAGAGGGGAGATTGGATCAAGACGTTT
TRGV2,NA,TRGJ1/TRGJ2,CATWDVLRLF,TGTGCCACCTGGGACGTACTCAGACTCTTT
TRGV3,NA,TRGJ1/TRGJ2,CATWDGGVNYYKKLF,TGTGCCACCTGGGACGGGGGGGTGAATTATTATAAGAAACTCTTT
TRGV4,few,TRGJ1/TRGJ2,CATWAMTYYKKLF,TGTGCCACCTGGGCTATGACTTATTATAAGAAACTCTTT
TRGV9,large,TRGJ1/TRGJ2,CALWEDYYKKLF,TGTGCCTTGTGGGAGGATTATTATAAGAAACTCTTT
TRGV2,NA,TRGJ1/TRGJ2,CATWDGDKKLF,TGTGCCACCTGGGACGGGGACAAGAAACTCTTT
TRGV8,NA,TRGJ1/TRGJ2,CATWAALRVKLF,TGTGCCACCTGGGCCGCTCTTCGGGTGAAACTCTTT
TRGV2,NA,TRGJ1/TRGJ2,CATWDGLYQWKKLF,TGTGCCACCTGGGACGGGCTCTACCAGTGGAAGAAACTCTTT
TRGV3,few,TRGJ1/TRGJ2,CATWDRAPPRYYKKLF,TGTGCCACCTGGGACAGGGCCCCCCCCCGTTATTATAAGAAACTCTTT
TRGV3,NA,TRGJ1/TRGJ2,CATWDTSYYKKLF,TGTGCCACCTGGGACACCAGTTATTATAAGAAACTCTTT
TRGV5,NA,TRGJ1/TRGJ2,CATWDRPGGLKKLF,TGTGCCACCTGGGACAGGCCAGGGGGGCTTAAGAAACTCTTT
TRGV2,few,TRGJ1/TRGJ2,CATSPVNYYKKLF,TGTGCCACCTCCCCCGTGAATTATTATAAGAAACTCTTT
TRGV9,NA,TRGJ1/TRGJ2,CALWEDRLNYYKKLF,TGTGCCTTGTGGGAGGATAGACTGAATTATTATAAGAAACTCTTT
TRGV8,NA,TRGJP2,CATWERGWIETF,TGTGCCACCTGGGAAAGGGGATGGATCGAGACGTTT
TRGV4,NA,TRGJ1/TRGJ2,CATWDTLGYKKLF,TGTGCCACCTGGGACACGTTGGGGTATAAGAAACTCTTT
TRGV9,few,TRGJ1/TRGJ2,CACDGGKLF,TGTGCCTGCGACGGGGGGAAACTCTTT
TRGV3,NA,TRGJ1/TRGJ2,CATWDSQGYYKKLF,TGTGCCACCTGGGACAGCCAGGGTTATTATAAGAAACTCTTT
TRGV9,NA,TRGJ1/TRGJ2,CALWESAGHYYKKLF,TGTGCCTTGTGGGAGTCCGCGGGTCATTATTATAAGAAACTCTTT
TRGV5,NA,TRGJ1/TRGJ2,CATWDRQKGSYKKLF,TGTGCCACCTGGGACAGGCAGAAAGGGAGTTATAAGAAACTCTTT
TRGV4,NA,TRGJ1/TRGJ2,CATWDGRAYKKLF,TGTGCCACCTGGGATGGGCGCGCTTATAAGAAACTCTTT
TRGV9,few,TRGJ1/TRGJ2,CALWEVEGAKKLF,TGTGCCTTGTGGGAGGTGGAAGGAGCCAAGAAACTCTTT
TRGV3,few,TRGJ1/TRGJ2,CATWVRHKKLF,TGTGCCACCTGGGTCCGCCATAAGAAACTCTTT
TRGV9,NA,TRGJ1/TRGJ2,CALWEAGNYYKKLF,TGTGCCTTGTGGGAGGCGGGGAATTATTATAAGAAACTCTTT
TRGV2,NA,TRGJP2,CATWDGPRDHSSDWIKTF,TGTGCCACCTGGGACGGGCCCCGGGATCATAGTAGTGATTGGATCAAGACGTTT
TRGV8,NA,TRGJ1/TRGJ2,CAAWDSNYKKLF,TGTGCCGCCTGGGATAGCAATTATAAGAAACTCTTT
TRGV4,NA,TRGJ1/TRGJ2,CATWDGPDEKLF,TGTGCCACCTGGGATGGCCCTGATGAGAAACTCTTT
TRGV2,few,TRGJ1/TRGJ2,CATWDGRKVF,TGTGCCACCTGGGACGGTCGTAAAGTTTTC
TRGV8,NA,TRGJ1/TRGJ2,CATWDPNSHYKKLF,TGTGCCACCTGGGATCCGAATTCACATTATAAGAAACTCTTT